The clone carrying this TCR beta chain was detected only a few times. This record belongs to a study of glioma-infiltrating T cells. The iRepertoire nested amplicon-rescue multiplex PCR amplified TCR alpha and beta CDR3s from RNA. From the multiplex PCR reads, TCRdb called clonotypes with MiXCR, one entry per CDR3 protein. The table shows roughly 120,000 distinct CDR3 sequences, with 20% to 25% occurring only once. Germline-derived CDR1 and CDR2 are SNHLY and FYNNEI. Trimming took 1 base from V and 1 from J; bases not matched to a gene: 9. This CDR3 is built from 19 residues. Source material: glioma tissue, nonneoplastic brain tissue, or PBMCs (not recorded which). The rearrangement joins TRBV2 to TRBJ2-3; 12 nucleotides align to TRBD2. This receptor was taken from a human donor with low-grade glioma or glioblastoma, undergoing nonglioma brain surgery, or in good health (not recorded which). This CDR3 reads CASSEVGLAGGPGTDTQYF. For the CDR3, the DNA is TGTGCCAGCAGTGAAGTAGGGCTAGCGGGAGGGCCCGGCACAGATACGCAGTATTTT.